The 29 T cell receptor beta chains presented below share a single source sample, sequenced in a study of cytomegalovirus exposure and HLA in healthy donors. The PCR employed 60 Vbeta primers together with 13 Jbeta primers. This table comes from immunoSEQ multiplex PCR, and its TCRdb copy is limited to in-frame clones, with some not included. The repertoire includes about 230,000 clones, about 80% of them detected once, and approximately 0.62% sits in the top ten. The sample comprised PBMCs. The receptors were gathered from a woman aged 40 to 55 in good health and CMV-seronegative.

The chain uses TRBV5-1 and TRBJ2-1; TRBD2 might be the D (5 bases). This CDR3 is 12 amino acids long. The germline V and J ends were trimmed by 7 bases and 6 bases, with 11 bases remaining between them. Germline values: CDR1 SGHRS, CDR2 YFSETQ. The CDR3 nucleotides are TGCGCCAGCCGCGCTGAGGGCAATGAGCAGTTCTTC. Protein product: CASRAEGNEQFF.

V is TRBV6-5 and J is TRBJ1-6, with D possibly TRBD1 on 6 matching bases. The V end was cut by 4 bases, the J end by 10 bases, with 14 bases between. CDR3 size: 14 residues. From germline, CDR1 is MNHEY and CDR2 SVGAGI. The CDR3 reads CASSSLQGQSPLHF. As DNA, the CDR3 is TGTGCCAGCAGTTCTTTACAGGGACAATCACCCCTCCACTTT.

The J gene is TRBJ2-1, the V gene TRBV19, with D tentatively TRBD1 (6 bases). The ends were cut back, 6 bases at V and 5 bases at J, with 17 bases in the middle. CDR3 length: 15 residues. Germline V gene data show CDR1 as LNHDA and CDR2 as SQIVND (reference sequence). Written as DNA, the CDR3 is TGTGCCAGTAGCCACCTGGGGGCCCAAAACAATGAGCAGTTCTTC. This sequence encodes CASSHLGAQNNEQFF.

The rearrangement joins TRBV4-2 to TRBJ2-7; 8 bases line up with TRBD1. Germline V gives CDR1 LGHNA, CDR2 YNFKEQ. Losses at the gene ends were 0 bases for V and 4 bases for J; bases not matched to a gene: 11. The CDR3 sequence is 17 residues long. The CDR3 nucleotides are TGTGCCAGCAGCCAAGATTACCCGGGACAGGCGTTTTACGAGCAGTACTTC. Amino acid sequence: CASSQDYPGQAFYEQYF.

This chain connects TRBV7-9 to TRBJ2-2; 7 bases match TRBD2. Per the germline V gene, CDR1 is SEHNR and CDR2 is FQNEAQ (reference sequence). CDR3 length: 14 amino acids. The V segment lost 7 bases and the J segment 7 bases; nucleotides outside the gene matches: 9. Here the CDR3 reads CASTPWGGYGELFF. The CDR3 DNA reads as TGTGCCAGCACCCCCTGGGGGGGGTACGGGGAGCTGTTTTTT.

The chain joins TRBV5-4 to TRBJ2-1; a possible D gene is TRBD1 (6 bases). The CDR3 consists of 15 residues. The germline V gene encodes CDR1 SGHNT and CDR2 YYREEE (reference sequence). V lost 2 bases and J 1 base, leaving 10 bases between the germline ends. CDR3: CASSLIQGSYNEQFF. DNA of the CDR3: TGTGCCAGCAGCTTAATACAGGGATCCTACAATGAGCAGTTCTTC. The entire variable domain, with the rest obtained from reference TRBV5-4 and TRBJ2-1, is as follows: ETGVTQSPTHLIKTRGQQVTLRCSSQSGHNTVSWYQQALGQGPQFIFQYYREEENGRGNFPPRFSGLQFPNYSSELNVNALELDDSALYLCASSLIQGSYNEQFFGPGTRLTVL.

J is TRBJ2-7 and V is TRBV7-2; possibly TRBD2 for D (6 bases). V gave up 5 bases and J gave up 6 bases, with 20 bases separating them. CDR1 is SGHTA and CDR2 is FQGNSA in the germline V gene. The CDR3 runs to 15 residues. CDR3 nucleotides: TGTGCCAGCAGCCCAAGGCCTGCGGGGCATCTCGAGCAGTACTTC. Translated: CASSPRPAGHLEQYF.

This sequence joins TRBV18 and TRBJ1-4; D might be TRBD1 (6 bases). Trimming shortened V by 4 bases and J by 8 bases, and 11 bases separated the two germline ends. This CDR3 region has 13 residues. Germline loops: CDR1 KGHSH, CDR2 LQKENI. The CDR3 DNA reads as TGTGCCAGCTCACTCGGGCAGGGGGAAAAACTGTTTTTT. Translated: CASSLGQGEKLFF.

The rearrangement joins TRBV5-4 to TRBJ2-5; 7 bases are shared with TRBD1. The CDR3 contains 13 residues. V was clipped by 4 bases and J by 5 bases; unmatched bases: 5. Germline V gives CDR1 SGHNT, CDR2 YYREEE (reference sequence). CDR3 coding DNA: TGTGCCAGCAGCAGACAGGGTTATGAGACCCAGTACTTC. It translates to CASSRQGYETQYF.

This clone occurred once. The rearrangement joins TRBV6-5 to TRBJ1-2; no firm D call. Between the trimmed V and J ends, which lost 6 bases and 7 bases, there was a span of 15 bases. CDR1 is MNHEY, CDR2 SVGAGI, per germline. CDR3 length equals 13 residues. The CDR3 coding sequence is TGTGCCAGCAGGGGAGGGCCGTCAATTGGCTACACCTTC. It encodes CASRGGPSIGYTF.

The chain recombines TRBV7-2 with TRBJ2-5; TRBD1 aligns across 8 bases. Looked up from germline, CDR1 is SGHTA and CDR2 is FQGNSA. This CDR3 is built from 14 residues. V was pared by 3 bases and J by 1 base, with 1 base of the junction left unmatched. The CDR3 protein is CASSLDRAQETQYF. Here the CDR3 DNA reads TGTGCCAGCAGCTTGGACAGGGCCCAAGAGACCCAGTACTTC.

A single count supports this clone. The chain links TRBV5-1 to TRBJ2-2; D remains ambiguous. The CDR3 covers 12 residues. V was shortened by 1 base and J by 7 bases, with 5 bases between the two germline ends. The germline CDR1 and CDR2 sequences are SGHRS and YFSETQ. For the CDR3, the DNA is TGCGCCAGCAGCTTGACGAGCGGGGAGCTGTTTTTT. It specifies CASSLTSGELFF.

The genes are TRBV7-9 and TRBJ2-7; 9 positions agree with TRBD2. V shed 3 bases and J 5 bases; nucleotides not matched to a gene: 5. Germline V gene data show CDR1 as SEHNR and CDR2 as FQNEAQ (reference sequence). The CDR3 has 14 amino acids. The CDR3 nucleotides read TGTGCCAGCAGCTTTAGCGGGGGCGTGGACGAGCAGTACTTC. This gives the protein CASSFSGGVDEQYF.

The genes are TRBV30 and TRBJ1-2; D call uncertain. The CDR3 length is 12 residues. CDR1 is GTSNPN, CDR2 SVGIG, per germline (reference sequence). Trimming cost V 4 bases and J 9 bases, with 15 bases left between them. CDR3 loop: CAWKHDFASYTF. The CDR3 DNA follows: TGTGCCTGGAAACATGATTTCGCAAGCTACACCTTC. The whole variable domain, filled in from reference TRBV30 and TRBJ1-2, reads SQTIHQWPATLVQPVGSPLSLECTVEGTSNPNLYWYRQAAGRGLQLLFYSVGIGQISSEVPQNLSASRPQDRQFILSSKKLLLSDSGFYLCAWKHDFASYTFGSGTRLTVV.

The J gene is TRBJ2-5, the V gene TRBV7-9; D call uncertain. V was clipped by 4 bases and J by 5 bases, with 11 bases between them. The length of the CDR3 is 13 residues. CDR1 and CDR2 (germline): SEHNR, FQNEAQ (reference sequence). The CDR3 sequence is CASSSPGPETQYF. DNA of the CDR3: TGTGCCAGCAGCTCACCCGGTCCGGAGACCCAGTACTTC.

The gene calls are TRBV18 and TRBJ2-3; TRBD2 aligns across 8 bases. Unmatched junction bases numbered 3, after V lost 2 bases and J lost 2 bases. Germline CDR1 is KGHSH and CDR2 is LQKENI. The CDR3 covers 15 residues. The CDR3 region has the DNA TGTGCCAGCTCACCAGTTAGCGGGGCCACAGATACGCAGTATTTT. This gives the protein CASSPVSGATDTQYF.

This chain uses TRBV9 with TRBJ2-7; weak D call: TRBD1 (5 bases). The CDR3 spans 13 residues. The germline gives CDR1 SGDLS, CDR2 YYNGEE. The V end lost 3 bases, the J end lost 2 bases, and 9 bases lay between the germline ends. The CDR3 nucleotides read TGTGCCAGCAGCGAAGGGGCCACCTACGAGCAGTACTTC. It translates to CASSEGATYEQYF.

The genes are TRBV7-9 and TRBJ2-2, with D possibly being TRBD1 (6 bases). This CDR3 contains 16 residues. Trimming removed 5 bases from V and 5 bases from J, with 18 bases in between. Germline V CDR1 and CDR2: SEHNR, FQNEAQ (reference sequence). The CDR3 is CASSHSKGQGTGELFF. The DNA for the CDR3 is TGTGCCAGCAGCCATTCTAAAGGGCAGGGGACCGGGGAGCTGTTTTTT.

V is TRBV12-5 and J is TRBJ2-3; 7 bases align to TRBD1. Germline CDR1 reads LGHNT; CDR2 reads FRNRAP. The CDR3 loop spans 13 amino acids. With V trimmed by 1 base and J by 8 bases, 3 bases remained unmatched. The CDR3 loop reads CASGLDYRGTQYF. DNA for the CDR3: TGTGCTAGTGGTTTGGATTACAGGGGTACGCAGTATTTT.

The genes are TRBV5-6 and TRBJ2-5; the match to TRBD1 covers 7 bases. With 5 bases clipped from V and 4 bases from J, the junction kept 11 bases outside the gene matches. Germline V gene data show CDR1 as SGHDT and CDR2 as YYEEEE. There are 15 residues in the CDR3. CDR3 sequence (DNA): TGTGCCAGCAGGGAGGTTGGCAGGGGGTCAGAGACCCAGTACTTC. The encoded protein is CASREVGRGSETQYF.

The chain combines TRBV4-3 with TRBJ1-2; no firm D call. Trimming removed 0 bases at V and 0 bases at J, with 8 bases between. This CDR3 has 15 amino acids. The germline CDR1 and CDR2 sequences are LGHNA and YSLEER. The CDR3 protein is CASSQDWQSNYGYTF. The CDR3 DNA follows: TGCGCCAGCAGCCAAGATTGGCAGTCTAACTATGGCTACACCTTC.

The CDR3 protein is CASSVAHDRAGSYNSPLHF. The CDR3 region has the DNA TGTGCCAGCAGCGTAGCCCACGACAGGGCCGGGTCCTATAATTCACCCCTCCACTTT. This sequence joins TRBV9 and TRBJ1-6, with 7 positions matching TRBD1. CDR3 length equals 19 residues. Germline CDR1 is SGDLS and CDR2 is YYNGEE. The trim removed 0 bases at V and 1 base at J, leaving 10 bases unmatched. The variable domain in full, completed from reference TRBV9 and TRBJ1-6, reads DSGVTQTPKHLITATGQRVTLRCSPRSGDLSVYWYQQSLDQGLQFLIQYYNGEERAKGNILERFSAQQFPDLHSELNLSSLELGDSALYFCASSVAHDRAGSYNSPLHFGNGTRLTVT.

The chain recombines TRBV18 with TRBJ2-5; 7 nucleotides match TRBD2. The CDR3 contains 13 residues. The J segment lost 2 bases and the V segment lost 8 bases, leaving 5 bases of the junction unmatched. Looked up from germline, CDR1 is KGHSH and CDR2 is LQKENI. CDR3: CASRAGLQETQYF. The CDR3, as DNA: TGTGCCAGCCGAGCGGGGTTGCAAGAGACCCAGTACTTC.

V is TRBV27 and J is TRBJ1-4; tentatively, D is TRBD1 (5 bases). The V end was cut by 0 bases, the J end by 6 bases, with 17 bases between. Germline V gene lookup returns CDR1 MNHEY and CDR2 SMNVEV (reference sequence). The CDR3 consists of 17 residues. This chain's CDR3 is CASSLSSFAAGHEKLFF. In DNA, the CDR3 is TGTGCCAGCAGTTTATCCAGTTTCGCTGCGGGACATGAAAAACTGTTTTTT.

For the CDR3, the DNA is TGTGCCAGTAGTATCGCCGGGACAGGGGAAGAGACCCAGTACTTC. Its translation is CASSIAGTGEETQYF. The rearrangement joins TRBV19 to TRBJ2-5, with 10 bases identical to TRBD1. From germline, CDR1 is LNHDA and CDR2 SQIVND (reference sequence). Unmatched junction bases numbered 4, after V lost 3 bases and J lost 3 bases. The CDR3 totals 15 residues.

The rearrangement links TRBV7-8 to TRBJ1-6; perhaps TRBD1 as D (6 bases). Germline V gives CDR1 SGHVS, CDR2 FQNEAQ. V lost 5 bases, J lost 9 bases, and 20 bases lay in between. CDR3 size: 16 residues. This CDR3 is CASSPTQDSPFSPLHF. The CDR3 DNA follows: TGTGCCAGCAGCCCCACCCAGGACAGCCCGTTTTCACCCCTCCACTTT.

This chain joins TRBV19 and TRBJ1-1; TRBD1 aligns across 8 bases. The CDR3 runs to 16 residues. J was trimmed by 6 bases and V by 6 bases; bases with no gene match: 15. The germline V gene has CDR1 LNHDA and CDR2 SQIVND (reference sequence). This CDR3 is CASRNQGATPASEAFF. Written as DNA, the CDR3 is TGTGCCAGTAGGAACCAGGGGGCTACCCCGGCCTCTGAAGCTTTCTTT.

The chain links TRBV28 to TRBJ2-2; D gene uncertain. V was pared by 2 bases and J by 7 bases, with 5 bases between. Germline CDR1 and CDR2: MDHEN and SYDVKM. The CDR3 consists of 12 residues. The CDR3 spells CASSLASGELFF. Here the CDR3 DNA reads TGTGCCAGCAGTTTAGCTAGCGGGGAGCTGTTTTTT.

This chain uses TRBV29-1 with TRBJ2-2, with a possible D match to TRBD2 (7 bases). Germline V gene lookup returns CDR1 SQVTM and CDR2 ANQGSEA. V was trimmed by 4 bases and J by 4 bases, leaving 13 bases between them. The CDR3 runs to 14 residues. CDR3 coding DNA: TGCAGCGTTGTCGGGGGAGGGGGCACCGGGGAGCTGTTTTTT. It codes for CSVVGGGGTGELFF.